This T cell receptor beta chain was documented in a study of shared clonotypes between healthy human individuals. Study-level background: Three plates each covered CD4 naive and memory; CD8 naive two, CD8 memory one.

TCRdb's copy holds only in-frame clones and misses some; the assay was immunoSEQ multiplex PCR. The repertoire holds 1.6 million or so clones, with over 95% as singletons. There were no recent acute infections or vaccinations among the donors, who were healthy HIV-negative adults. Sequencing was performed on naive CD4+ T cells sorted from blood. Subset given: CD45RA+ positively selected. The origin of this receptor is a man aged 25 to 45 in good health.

CDR3 amino acids: CSVVGIGNTGELFF. The CDR3, as DNA: TGCAGCGTTGTTGGGATTGGGAACACCGGGGAGCTGTTTTTT. The chain uses TRBV29-1 and TRBJ2-2; no definite D call. The CDR3 totals 14 residues. V shed 4 bases and J shed 1 base, with 10 bases lying between them. Germline V gene lookup returns CDR1 SQVTM and CDR2 ANQGSEA.